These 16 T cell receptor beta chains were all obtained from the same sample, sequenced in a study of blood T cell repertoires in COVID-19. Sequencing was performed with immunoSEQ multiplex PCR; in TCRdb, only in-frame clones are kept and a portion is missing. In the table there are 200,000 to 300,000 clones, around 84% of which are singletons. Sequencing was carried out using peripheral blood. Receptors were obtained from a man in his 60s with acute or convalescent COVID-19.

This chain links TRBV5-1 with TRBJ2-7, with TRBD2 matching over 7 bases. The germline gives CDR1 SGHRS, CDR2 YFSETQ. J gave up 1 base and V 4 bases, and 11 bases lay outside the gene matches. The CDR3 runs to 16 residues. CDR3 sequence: CASSPVAGGGSYEQYF. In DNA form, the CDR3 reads TGCGCCAGCAGCCCGGTCGCGGGCGGGGGATCCTACGAGCAGTACTTC.

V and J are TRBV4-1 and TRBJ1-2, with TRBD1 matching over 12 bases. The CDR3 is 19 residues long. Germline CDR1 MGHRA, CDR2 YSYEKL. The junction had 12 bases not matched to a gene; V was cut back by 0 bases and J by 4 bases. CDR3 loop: CASSQEDRDRGPASYGYTF. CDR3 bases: TGCGCCAGCAGCCAAGAGGACCGGGACAGGGGGCCGGCATCCTATGGCTACACCTTC.

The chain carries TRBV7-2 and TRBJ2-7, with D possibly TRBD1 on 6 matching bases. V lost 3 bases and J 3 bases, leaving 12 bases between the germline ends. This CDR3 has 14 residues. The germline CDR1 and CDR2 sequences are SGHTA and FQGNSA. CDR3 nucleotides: TGTGCCAGCAGCTTCCGGGACACCTTCTACGAGCAGTACTTC. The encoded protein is CASSFRDTFYEQYF.

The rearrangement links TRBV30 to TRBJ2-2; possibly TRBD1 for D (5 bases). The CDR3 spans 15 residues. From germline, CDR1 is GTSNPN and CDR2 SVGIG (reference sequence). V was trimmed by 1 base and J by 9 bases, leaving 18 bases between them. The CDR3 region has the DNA TGTGCCTGGAGTGATGGGGCCCTCGGGTTAAGGGAGCTGTTTTTT. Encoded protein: CAWSDGALGLRELFF.

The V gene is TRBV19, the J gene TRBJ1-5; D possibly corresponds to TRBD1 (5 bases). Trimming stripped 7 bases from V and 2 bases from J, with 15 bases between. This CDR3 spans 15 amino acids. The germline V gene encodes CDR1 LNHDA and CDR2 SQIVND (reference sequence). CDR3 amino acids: CASKFDSRGNQPQHF. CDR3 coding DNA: TGTGCCAGTAAGTTTGACAGTCGGGGCAATCAGCCCCAGCATTTT.

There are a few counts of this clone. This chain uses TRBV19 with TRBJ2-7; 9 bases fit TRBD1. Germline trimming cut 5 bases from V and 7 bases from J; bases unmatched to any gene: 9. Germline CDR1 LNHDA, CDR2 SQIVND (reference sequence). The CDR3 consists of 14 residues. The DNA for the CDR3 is TGTGCCAGTAGTGTCCCGGGACAGGGTGTAGAGCAGTACTTC. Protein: CASSVPGQGVEQYF.

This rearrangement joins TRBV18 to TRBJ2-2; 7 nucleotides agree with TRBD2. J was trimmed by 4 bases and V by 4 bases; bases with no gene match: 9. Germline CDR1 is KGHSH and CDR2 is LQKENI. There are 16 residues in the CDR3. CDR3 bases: TGTGCCAGCTCACAAGAAGGACTAGTGGGCACCGGGGAGCTGTTTTTT. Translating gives CASSQEGLVGTGELFF.

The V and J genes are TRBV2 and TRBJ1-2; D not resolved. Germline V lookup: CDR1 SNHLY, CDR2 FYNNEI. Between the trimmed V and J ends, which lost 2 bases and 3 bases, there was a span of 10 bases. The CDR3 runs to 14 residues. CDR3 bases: TGTGCCAGCAGTGAACGATTCAGTTACTATGGCTACACCTTC. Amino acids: CASSERFSYYGYTF.

CDR3 in amino acids: CSVTRGGLWTEAFF. The DNA for the CDR3 is TGCAGCGTTACAAGAGGGGGCCTTTGGACTGAAGCTTTCTTT. This chain joins TRBV29-1 and TRBJ1-1, with 7 positions matching TRBD1. From germline, CDR1 is SQVTM and CDR2 ANQGSEA. The V and J ends lost 5 bases and 5 bases, in that order; junction bases with no gene match: 11. The CDR3 is made up of 14 amino acids.

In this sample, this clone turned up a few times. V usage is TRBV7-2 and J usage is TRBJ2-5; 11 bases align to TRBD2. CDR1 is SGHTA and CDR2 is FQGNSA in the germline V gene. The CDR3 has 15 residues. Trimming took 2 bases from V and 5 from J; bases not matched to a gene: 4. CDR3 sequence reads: CASSLTSGGGETQYF. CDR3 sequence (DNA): TGTGCCAGCAGCTTAACTAGCGGGGGCGGGGAGACCCAGTACTTC.

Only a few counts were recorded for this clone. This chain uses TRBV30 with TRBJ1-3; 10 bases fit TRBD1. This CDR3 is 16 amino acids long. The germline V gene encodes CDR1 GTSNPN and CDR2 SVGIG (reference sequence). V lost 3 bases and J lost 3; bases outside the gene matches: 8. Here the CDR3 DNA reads TGTGCCTGGAGCCGGACAGGGGGAGTCGGTGGAAACACCATATATTTT. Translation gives CAWSRTGGVGGNTIYF.

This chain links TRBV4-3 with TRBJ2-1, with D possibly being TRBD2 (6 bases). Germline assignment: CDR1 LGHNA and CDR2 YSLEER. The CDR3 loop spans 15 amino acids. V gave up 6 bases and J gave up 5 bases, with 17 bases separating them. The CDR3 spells CASSFRRAQDNEQFF. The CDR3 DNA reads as TGCGCCAGCAGTTTTCGGAGGGCCCAGGACAATGAGCAGTTCTTC.

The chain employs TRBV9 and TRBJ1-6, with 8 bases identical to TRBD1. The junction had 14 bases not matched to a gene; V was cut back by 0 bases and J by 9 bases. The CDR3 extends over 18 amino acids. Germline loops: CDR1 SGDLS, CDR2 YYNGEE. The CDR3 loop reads CASSVGPQGAGGSSPLHF. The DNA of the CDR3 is TGTGCCAGCAGCGTAGGACCCCAGGGGGCAGGGGGCTCTTCACCCCTCCACTTT.

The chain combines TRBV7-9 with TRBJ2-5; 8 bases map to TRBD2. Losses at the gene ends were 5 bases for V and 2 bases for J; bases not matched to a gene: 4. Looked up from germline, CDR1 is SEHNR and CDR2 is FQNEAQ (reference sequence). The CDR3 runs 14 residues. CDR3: CASSQGGGQETQYF. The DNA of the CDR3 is TGTGCCAGCAGCCAGGGCGGGGGGCAAGAGACCCAGTACTTC.

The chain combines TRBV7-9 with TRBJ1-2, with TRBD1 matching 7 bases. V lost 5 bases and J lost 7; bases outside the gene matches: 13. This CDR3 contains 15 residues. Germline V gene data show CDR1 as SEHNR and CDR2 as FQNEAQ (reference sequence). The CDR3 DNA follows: TGTGCCAGCAGCGCGGGGAACAGGGGAGTAGGTGGCTACACCTTC. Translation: CASSAGNRGVGGYTF.

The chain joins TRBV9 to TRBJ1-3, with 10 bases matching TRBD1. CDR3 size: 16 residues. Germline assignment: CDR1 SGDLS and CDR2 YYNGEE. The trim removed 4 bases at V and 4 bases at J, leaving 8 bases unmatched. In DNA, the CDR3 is TGTGCCAGCAGCAACCAACGGACAGGGGGGGGAAACACCATATATTTT. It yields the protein CASSNQRTGGGNTIYF.